The 12 T cell receptor beta chains in this list originate from one sample, sequenced in a study of T-cell memory formation after mild COVID-19. MiXCR was run by TCRdb on the 5' RACE reads, yielding one entry per CDR3 protein. The top ten hold around two fifths of the sample, which has about 82,000 distinct CDR3 sequences, about 15% seen once. The sequencing input was PBMCs or a T cell subset sorted from them (not recorded which). The receptors were gathered from a man aged 18 to 29 who had mild COVID-19 (a few samples of this study predate the infection). Cell type and time point are not known.

This clonotype was detected ten times or more. The J gene is TRBJ1-1, the V gene TRBV5-6; D possibly corresponds to TRBD1 (6 bases). Germline V gene sequence: CDR1 SGHDT, CDR2 YYEEEE. The CDR3 length is 13 residues. V shed 2 bases and J shed 4 bases, with 9 bases lying between them. CDR3 protein: CASSFQGFTEAFF. The CDR3 region has the DNA TGTGCCAGCAGCTTCCAGGGGTTCACTGAAGCTTTCTTT.

V is TRBV10-3 and J is TRBJ2-7; the D is unclear. The germline gives CDR1 ENHRY, CDR2 SYGVKD. This CDR3 spans 12 amino acids. Trimming stripped 3 bases from V and 2 bases from J, with 5 bases between. CDR3 sequence: CAISDQTYEQYF. As DNA, the CDR3 is TGTGCCATCAGTGATCAAACCTACGAGCAGTACTTC.

This clonotype appeared a few times. The J gene is TRBJ2-3, the V gene TRBV28, with unresolved D. The CDR3 loop spans 12 amino acids. Germline V gene sequence: CDR1 MDHEN, CDR2 SYDVKM. Between the trimmed V and J ends, which lost 3 bases and 2 bases, there was a span of 3 bases. The CDR3 DNA follows: TGTGCCAGCAGTTTTATCACAGATACGCAGTATTTT. Translation: CASSFITDTQYF. Based on the CDR3 plus reference TRBV28 and TRBJ2-3, the full variable domain is DVKVTQSSRYLVKRTGEKVFLECVQDMDHENMFWYRQDPGLGLRLIYFSYDVKMKEKGDIPEGYSVSREKKERFSLILESASTNQTSMYLCASSFITDTQYFGPGTRLTVL.

This clonotype was found a few times. This chain uses TRBV4-3 with TRBJ2-3; TRBD2 agrees at 13 bases. The CDR3 is 15 amino acids. CDR1 is LGHNA, CDR2 YSLEER, per germline. V shed 2 bases and J 4 bases; nucleotides not matched to a gene: 0. The CDR3 nucleotides read TGCGCCAGCAGCCAAACTAGCGGGGGGGCAGATACGCAGTATTTT. Translating gives CASSQTSGGADTQYF.

The table lists this clonotype with many counts. The rearrangement uses TRBV5-1 and TRBJ2-1; D might be TRBD2 (6 bases). The V gene's germline CDR1 is SGHRS and CDR2 YFSETQ. This CDR3 has 15 residues. The ends were cut back, 7 bases at V and 0 bases at J, with 14 bases in the middle. CDR3 region: CASSLAVLSYNEQFF. CDR3 nucleotides: TGCGCCAGCTCCTTAGCGGTCCTCTCCTACAATGAGCAGTTCTTC. The full variable domain, its missing parts supplied by reference TRBV5-1 and TRBJ2-1, is KAGVTQTPRYLIKTRGQQVTLSCSPISGHRSVSWYQQTPGQGLQFLFEYFSETQRNKGNFPGRFSGRQFSNSRSEMNVSTLELGDSALYLCASSLAVLSYNEQFFGPGTRLTVL.

This clonotype was detected a few times. The rearrangement uses TRBV7-2 and TRBJ2-1; D may be TRBD1 or TRBD2 (7 bases each). The ends were cut back, 6 bases at V and 0 bases at J, with 15 bases in the middle. CDR1 SGHTA and CDR2 FQGNSA come from the germline V gene. This CDR3 contains 16 residues. Here the CDR3 DNA reads TGTGCCAGCAGAGGCAGGGGGGGGGCCTCCTACAATGAGCAGTTCTTC. Amino acids: CASRGRGGASYNEQFF.

This chain links TRBV6-2 or TRBV6-3 with TRBJ2-2, with D tentatively TRBD2 (6 bases). V dropped 2 bases and J dropped 6 bases, with 13 bases sitting between them. The CDR3 is made up of 15 amino acids. Per germline, CDR1 MNHEY and CDR2 SVGEGT. CDR3 loop: CASSYDTSFAGELFF. Here the CDR3 DNA reads TGTGCCAGCAGTTACGATACTAGCTTTGCCGGGGAGCTGTTTTTT.

The rearrangement uses TRBV19 and TRBJ1-2, with D possibly matching TRBD1 (6 bases). The CDR3 has 12 residues. Germline V gene sequence: CDR1 LNHDA, CDR2 SQIVND (reference sequence). Trimming pared 10 bases from V and 3 bases from J, leaving 12 bases between. CDR3 loop: CATLGGYYGYTF. CDR3 nucleotide sequence: TGTGCCACTCTAGGGGGGTACTATGGCTACACCTTC.

This clonotype was counted between two and nine times. This chain connects TRBV13 to TRBJ2-3; D is possibly TRBD1 (5 bases). Trimming removed 3 bases at V and 0 bases at J, with 13 bases between. This CDR3 is 16 amino acids long. CDR1 is PRHDT, CDR2 FYEKMQ, per germline (reference sequence). CDR3 protein: CASSFPTDSSTDTQYF. The DNA for the CDR3 is TGTGCCAGCAGCTTCCCGACAGACTCTAGCACAGATACGCAGTATTTT.

The chain combines TRBV24-1 with TRBJ1-5; D is unresolved. V was cut by 4 bases and J by 0 bases, with 6 bases left in between. This CDR3 has 14 residues. Germline assignment: CDR1 KGHDR and CDR2 SFDVKD. In nucleotides, the CDR3 is TGTGCCACCAGTGACTTAAATAGCAATCAGCCCCAGCATTTT. Amino acids: CATSDLNSNQPQHF.

This clonotype was found a few times. J is TRBJ2-5 and V is TRBV20-1, with 9 bases that match TRBD1. The CDR3 runs 19 residues. The trim removed 3 bases at V and 3 bases at J, leaving 20 bases unmatched. Germline CDR1 and CDR2: DFQATT and SNEGSKA (reference sequence). The CDR3 DNA sequence: TGCAGTGCTAGTGATACGGGACAGGGTCATCGTACCGGGGAAGAGACCCAGTACTTC. Protein: CSASDTGQGHRTGEETQYF.

The chain joins TRBV6-2 or TRBV6-3 to TRBJ2-5; possible D gene TRBD1, 5 bases. The CDR3 contains 20 residues. Germline lookup yields CDR1 MNHEY and CDR2 SVGEGT. The V gene lost 2 bases and the J gene lost 6 bases, with 31 bases spanning the gap. The chain's CDR3 is CASSYPSVSPGSGLWKTQYF. The CDR3 DNA reads TGTGCCAGCAGTTACCCATCTGTCAGTCCGGGCTCAGGGCTCTGGAAGACCCAGTACTTC.